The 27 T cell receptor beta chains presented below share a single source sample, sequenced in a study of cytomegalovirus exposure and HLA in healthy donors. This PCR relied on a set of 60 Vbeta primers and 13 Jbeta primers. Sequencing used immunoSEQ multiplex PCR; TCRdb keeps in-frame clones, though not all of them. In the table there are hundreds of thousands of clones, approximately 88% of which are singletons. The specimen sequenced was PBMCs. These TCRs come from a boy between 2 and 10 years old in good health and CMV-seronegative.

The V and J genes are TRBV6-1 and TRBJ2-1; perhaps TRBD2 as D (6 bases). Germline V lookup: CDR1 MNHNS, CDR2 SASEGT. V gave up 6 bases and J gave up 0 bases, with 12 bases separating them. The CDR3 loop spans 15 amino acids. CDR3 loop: CASSQRASSYNEQFF. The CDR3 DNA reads TGTGCCAGCAGCCAGCGGGCGAGCTCCTACAATGAGCAGTTCTTC.

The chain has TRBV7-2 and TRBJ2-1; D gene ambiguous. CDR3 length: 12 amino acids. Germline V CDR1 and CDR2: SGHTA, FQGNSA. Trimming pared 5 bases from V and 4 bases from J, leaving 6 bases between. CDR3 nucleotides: TGTGCCAGCAGCGTATCTTACAATGAGCAGTTCTTC. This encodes CASSVSYNEQFF.

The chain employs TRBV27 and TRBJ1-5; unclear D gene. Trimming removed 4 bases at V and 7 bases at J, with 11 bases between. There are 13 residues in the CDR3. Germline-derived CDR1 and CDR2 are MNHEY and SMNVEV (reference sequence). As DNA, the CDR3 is TGTGCCAGCAGTTCCGGGTCGGGACAGCCCCAGCATTTT. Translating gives CASSSGSGQPQHF.

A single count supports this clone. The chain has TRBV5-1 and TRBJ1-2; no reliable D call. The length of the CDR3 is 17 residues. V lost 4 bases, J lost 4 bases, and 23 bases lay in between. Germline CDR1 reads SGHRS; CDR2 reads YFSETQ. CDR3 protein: CASSPGEGITGSYGYTF. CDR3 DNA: TGCGCCAGCAGCCCCGGGGAGGGTATAACGGGATCCTATGGCTACACCTTC. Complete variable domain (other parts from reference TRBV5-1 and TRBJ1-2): KAGVTQTPRYLIKTRGQQVTLSCSPISGHRSVSWYQQTPGQGLQFLFEYFSETQRNKGNFPGRFSGRQFSNSRSEMNVSTLELGDSALYLCASSPGEGITGSYGYTFGSGTRLTVV.

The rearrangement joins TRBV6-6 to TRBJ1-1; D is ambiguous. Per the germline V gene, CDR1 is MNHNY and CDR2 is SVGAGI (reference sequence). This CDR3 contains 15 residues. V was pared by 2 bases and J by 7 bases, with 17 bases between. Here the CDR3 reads CASSYVPQTPSEAFF. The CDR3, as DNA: TGTGCCAGCAGTTACGTCCCACAAACGCCCAGTGAAGCTTTCTTT.

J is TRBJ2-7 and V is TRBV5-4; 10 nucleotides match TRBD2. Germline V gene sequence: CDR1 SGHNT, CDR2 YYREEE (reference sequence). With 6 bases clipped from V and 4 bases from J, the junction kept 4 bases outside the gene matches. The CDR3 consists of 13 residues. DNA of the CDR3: TGTGCCAGCACTAGCGGGAGTTCTTACGAGCAGTACTTC. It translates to CASTSGSSYEQYF.

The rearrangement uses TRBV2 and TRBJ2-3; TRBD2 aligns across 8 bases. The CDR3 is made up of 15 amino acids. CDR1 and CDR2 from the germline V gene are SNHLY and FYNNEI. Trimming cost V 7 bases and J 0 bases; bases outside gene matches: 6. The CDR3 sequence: CASISGGGSTDTQYF. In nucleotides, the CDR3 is TGTGCCAGCATTTCGGGCGGGGGGAGCACAGATACGCAGTATTTT.

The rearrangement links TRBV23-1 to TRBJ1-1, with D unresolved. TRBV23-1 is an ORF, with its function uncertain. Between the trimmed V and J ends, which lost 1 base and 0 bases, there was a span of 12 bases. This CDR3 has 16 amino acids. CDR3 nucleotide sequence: TGCGCCAGCAGTCAATTCGGGGAGGGAATGAACACTGAAGCTTTCTTT. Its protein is CASSQFGEGMNTEAFF.

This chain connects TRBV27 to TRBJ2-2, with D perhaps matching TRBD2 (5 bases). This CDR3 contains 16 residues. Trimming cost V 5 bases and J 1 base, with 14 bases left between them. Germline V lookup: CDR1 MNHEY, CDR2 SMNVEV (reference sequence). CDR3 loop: CASSPRAARNTGELFF. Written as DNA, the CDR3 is TGTGCCAGCAGTCCCCGAGCGGCACGGAACACCGGGGAGCTGTTTTTT.

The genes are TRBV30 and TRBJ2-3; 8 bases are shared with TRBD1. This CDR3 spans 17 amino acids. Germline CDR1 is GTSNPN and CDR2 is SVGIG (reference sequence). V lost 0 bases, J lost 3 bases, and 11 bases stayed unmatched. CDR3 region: CAWSVLFMTGVTDTQYF. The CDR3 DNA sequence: TGTGCCTGGAGTGTACTTTTTATGACAGGGGTAACAGATACGCAGTATTTT.

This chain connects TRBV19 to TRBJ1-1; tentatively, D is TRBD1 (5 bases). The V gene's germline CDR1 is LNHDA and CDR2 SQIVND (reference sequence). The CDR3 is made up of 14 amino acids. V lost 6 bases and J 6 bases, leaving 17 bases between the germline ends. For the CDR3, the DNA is TGTGCCAGTAGCGAGCAGGGCACATTCGCTGAAGCTTTCTTT. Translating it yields CASSEQGTFAEAFF.

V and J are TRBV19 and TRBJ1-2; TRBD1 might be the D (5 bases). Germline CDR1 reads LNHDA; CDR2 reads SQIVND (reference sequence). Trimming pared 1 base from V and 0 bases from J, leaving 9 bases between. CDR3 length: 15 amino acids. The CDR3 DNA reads TGTGCCAGTAGTATAGGGACCAGGGCTAACTATGGCTACACCTTC. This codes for CASSIGTRANYGYTF.

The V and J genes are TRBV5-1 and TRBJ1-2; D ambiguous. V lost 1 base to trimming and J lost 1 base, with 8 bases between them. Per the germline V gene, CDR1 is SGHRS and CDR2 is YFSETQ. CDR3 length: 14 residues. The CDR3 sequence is CASSLFRDNYGYTF. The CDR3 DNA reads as TGCGCCAGCAGCTTGTTCCGAGATAACTATGGCTACACCTTC.

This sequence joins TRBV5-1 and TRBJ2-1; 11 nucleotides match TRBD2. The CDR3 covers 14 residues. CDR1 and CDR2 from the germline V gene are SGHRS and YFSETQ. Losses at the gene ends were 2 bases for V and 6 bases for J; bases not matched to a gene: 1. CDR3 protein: CASSLTSGGNEQFF. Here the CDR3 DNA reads TGCGCCAGCAGCTTAACTAGCGGGGGCAATGAGCAGTTCTTC.

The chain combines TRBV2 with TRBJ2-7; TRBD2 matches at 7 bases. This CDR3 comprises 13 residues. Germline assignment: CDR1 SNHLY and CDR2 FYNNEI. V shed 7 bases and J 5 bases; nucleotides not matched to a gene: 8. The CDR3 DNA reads TGTGCCAGCAAGGCGGGAGTCCCGGACGAGCAGTACTTC. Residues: CASKAGVPDEQYF.

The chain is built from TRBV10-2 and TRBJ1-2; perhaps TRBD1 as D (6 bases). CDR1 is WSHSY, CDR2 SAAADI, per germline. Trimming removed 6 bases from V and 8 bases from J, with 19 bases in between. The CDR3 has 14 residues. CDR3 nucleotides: TGCGCCAGCAGGACAGGTCTCGATTCGAGGGGCTACACCTTC. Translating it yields CASRTGLDSRGYTF.

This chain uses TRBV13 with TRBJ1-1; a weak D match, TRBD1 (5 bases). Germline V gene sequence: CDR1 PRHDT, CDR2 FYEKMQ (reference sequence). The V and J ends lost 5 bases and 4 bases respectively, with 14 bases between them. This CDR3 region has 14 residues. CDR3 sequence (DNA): TGTGCCAGCAGCACTCGGGACTCCGGCACTGAAGCTTTCTTT. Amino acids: CASSTRDSGTEAFF.

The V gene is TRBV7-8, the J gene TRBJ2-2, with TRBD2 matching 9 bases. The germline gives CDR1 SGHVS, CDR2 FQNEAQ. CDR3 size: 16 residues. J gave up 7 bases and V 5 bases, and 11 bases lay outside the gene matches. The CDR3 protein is CASSPTIAGGGGELFF. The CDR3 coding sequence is TGTGCCAGCAGCCCCACGATCGCGGGGGGGGGCGGGGAGCTGTTTTTT.

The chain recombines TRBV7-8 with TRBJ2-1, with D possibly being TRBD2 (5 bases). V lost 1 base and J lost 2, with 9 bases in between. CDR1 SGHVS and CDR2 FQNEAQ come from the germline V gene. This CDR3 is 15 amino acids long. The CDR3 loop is CASSLGGYTYNEQFF. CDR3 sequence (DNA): TGTGCCAGCAGCTTAGGCGGGTATACCTACAATGAGCAGTTCTTC.

CDR3: CASREKQGNGELFF. CDR3 DNA sequence: TGTGCCAGCAGGGAGAAACAGGGGAACGGGGAGCTGTTTTTT. V is TRBV6-4 and J is TRBJ2-2; 7 nucleotides match TRBD1. CDR3 length equals 14 residues. Trimming removed 6 bases from V and 7 bases from J; junction bases left unmatched: 8. Looked up from germline, CDR1 is MRHNA and CDR2 is SNTAGT.

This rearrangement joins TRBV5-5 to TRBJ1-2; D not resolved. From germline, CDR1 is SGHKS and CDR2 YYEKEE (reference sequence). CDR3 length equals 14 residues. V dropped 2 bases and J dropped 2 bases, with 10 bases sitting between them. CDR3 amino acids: CASSFDTANYGYTF. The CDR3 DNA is TGTGCCAGCAGCTTTGATACAGCAAACTATGGCTACACCTTC.

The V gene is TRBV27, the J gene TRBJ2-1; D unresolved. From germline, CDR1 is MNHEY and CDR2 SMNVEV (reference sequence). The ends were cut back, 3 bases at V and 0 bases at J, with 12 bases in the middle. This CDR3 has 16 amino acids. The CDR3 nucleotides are TGTGCCAGCAGTTTGGATAGCCGAAGCTCCTACAATGAGCAGTTCTTC. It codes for CASSLDSRSSYNEQFF.

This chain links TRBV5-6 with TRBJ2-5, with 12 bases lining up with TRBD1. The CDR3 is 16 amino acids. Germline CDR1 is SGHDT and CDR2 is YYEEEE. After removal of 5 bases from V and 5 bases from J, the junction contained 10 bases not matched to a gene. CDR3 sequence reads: CASRLGTGGWMETQYF. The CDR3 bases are TGTGCCAGCAGACTAGGGACAGGGGGCTGGATGGAGACCCAGTACTTC.

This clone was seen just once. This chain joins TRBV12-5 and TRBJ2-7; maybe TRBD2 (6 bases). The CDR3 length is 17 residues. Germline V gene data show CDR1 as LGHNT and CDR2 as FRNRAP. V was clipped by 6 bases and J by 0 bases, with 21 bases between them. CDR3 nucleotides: TGTGCTAGTGGCTCGCAGGTGGGGCTAGCGTCCTCCTACGAGCAGTACTTC. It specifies CASGSQVGLASSYEQYF.

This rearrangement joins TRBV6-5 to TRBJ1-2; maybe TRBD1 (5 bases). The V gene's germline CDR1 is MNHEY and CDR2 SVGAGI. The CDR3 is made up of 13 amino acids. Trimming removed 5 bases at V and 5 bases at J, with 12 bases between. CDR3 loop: CASSEDMAYGYTF. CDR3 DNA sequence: TGTGCCAGCAGTGAGGACATGGCGTATGGCTACACCTTC.

The CDR3 region has the DNA TGTGCCAGCAGCTTAGGTCGGGAGGCTGAGCAGTTCTTC. Encoded protein: CASSLGREAEQFF. The chain is built from TRBV11-2 and TRBJ2-1; TRBD2 aligns across 7 bases. Germline CDR1 and CDR2: SGHAT and FQNNGV. The CDR3 is 13 amino acids. Unmatched junction bases numbered 3, after V lost 1 base and J lost 9 bases.

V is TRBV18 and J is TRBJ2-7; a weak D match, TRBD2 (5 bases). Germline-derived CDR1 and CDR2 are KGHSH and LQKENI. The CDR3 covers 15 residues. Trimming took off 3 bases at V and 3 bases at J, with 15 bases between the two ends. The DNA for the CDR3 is TGTGCCAGCTCACCTGTTAGCGCTAACATCTACGAGCAGTACTTC. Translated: CASSPVSANIYEQYF.